Listed below are T cell receptor beta chains from one sample, sequenced in a study of T cell clonotyping in hematopoietic cell transplantation. Produced via immunoSEQ multiplex PCR; TCRdb's table is partial and in-frame only. The sample records around 1,500 clones, nearly 90% being singletons. Sample: peripheral blood mononuclear cells, taken 180 days after allogeneic stem cell transplant. The source is a female patient between 50 and 59 years old who had an allogeneic stem cell transplant from an unrelated donor, so T cells may come from the graft donor. Some clones in this sample may be carry-over from other donors' samples. CDR3s include the opening cysteine and the closing phenylalanine or tryptophan.

j_gene,v_gene,CDR3aa
TRBJ2-5,TRBV29-1,CSVAPSFEETQYF
TRBJ1-5,TRBV27,CASSLAGGGNQPQHF
TRBJ2-7,TRBV5-1,CASSLYGLARFDEQYF
TRBJ1-1,TRBV9,CASSVAGRTPSEAFF
TRBJ2-5,TRBV11-2,CASSSLRGRVDQETQYF
TRBJ2-3,TRBV2,CASSAGTASTDTQYF
TRBJ2-2,TRBV11-2,CASGATGELFF
TRBJ2-1,TRBV4-1,CASSPPGTPYNEQFF
TRBJ2-5,TRBV29-1,CSVRESQGTQYF
TRBJ1-1,TRBV9,CASSPAGNTEAFF
TRBJ1-1,TRBV6-4,CASSVAGETEAFF
TRBJ1-1,TRBV30,CAWRRGGTEAFF
TRBJ2-5,TRBV6-5,CASRSAEETQYF
TRBJ2-1,TRBV27,CASSFSPGQFNEQFF
TRBJ1-5,TRBV6-1,CASRSPLVSGTQHF
TRBJ2-3,TRBV7-2,CASSLAGGRTDTQYF
TRBJ1-1,TRBV7-8,CASSLAGQLQNTEAFF
TRBJ1-1,TRBV19,CASSIDGPNTEAFF
TRBJ1-2,TRBV18,CASSRQGDYGYTF
TRBJ1-1,TRBV6-5,CASRYKGAVTEAFF
TRBJ2-3,TRBV2,CASSEGTASTDTQYF
TRBJ1-1,TRBV4-2,CASSQDLYSNTEAFF
TRBJ2-3,TRBV25-1,CAREGSYWRSTDTQYF
TRBJ1-6,TRBV6-1,CASSGSQGGNSPLHF
TRBJ2-2,TRBV9,CASSWSQNTGELFF
TRBJ1-4,TRBV11-2,CASSRDRGREKLFF
TRBJ2-1,TRBV30,CAWSRGSSYNEQFF
TRBJ2-1,TRBV9,CASSVASTYNEQFF
TRBJ1-1,TRBV4-1,CASSPGSGTEAFF
TRBJ1-6,TRBV6-6,CASTRDNSPLHF
TRBJ1-2,TRBV11-2,CASSLISGPYGYTF
TRBJ2-2,TRBV4-2,CASSQGGAGGITGELFF
TRBJ1-1,TRBV11-2,CASSLRGGNTEAFF
TRBJ1-2,TRBV30,CAWTRSRTGNLFNGYTF
TRBJ2-1,TRBV6-1,CASRGGTGNNEQFF
TRBJ2-7,TRBV6-5,CASSLHEDRGSEQYF
TRBJ2-3,TRBV5-1,CASSWGGVSTDTQYF
TRBJ2-7,TRBV30,CAWAAGQGRYEQYF
TRBJ2-5,TRBV29-1,CSERGGETQYF
TRBJ2-7,TRBV5-6,CASSPTGDSYEQYF
TRBJ2-6,TRBV19,CATNSGANVLTF
TRBJ1-1,TRBV5-1,CASSFTGTEAFF
TRBJ2-7,TRBV2,CASSEQSYEQYF
TRBJ2-5,TRBV4-1,CASSQEKAVMGTQYF
TRBJ2-7,TRBV7-8,CASSWSGTIYEQYF
TRBJ1-6,TRBV7-9,CASSFYGQGDNSPLHF
TRBJ1-1,TRBV6-1,CASSDGMTGGNTEAFF
TRBJ2-7,TRBV5-1,CASSLGGGLSYEQYF
TRBJ1-1,TRBV6-5,CASSLQPGYTEAFF
TRBJ2-3,TRBV6-1,CASSEGLAGADTQYF
TRBJ2-1,TRBV2,CASSEAGSDEQFF
TRBJ1-6,TRBV30,CAWCLPDLPSPLHF
TRBJ1-2,TRBV30,CAWSPGQGLYGYTF
TRBJ1-2,TRBV5-5,CASSFRDRGNPYGYTF
TRBJ2-7,TRBV29-1,CSVERGRDYEQYF
TRBJ1-3,TRBV19,CASSYRRQEPSSSGNTIYF
TRBJ2-4,TRBV7-2,CASSLLPETGNYF
TRBJ1-6,TRBV7-3,CASSPPQYNSPLHF
TRBJ2-3,TRBV2,CASSREARGQYF
TRBJ1-2,TRBV25-1,CASSEVEALYGYTF